These T cell receptor beta chains were read from a single sample in a study of glioma-infiltrating T cells after dendritic cell vaccination. Only in-frame clones appear in the TCRdb table, and some are missing; sequencing was by immunoSEQ multiplex PCR. Of 20,000 to 25,000 clones listed, about four fifths are singletons. The specimen comprised blood, sampled before dendritic cell vaccination. Every receptor here comes from a human donor with glioblastoma. Each CDR3 is given with its conserved first and last residue. Each record gives: J gene, V gene, CDR3 protein.

TRBJ1-5	TRBV5-8	CASSVDRGRDNQPQHF
TRBJ1-2	TRBV4-1	CASSQVGPTNYGYTF
TRBJ1-3	TRBV5-1	CASSLGGTEIGNTIYF
TRBJ1-1	TRBV30	CAWDRASTEAFF
TRBJ2-7	TRBV9	CASSVALFGEQYF
TRBJ1-2	TRBV6-5	CASSYSLHFNGYTF
TRBJ2-3	TRBV7-2	CASSLWAGGPGDTQYF
TRBJ2-5	TRBV7-2	CASSFYPRGGLGETQYF
TRBJ2-1	TRBV5-1	CASSPLAGGIGNEQFF
TRBJ2-3	TRBV2	CASSLAGASTDTQYF
TRBJ2-3	TRBV4-1	CASSQDFGLAGETDTQYF
TRBJ2-3	TRBV7-9	CASSTDRGLDTQYF
TRBJ2-5	TRBV7-9	CASSTPLREYVETQYF
TRBJ2-6	TRBV5-6	CASSQGLAYSGANVLTF
TRBJ1-6	TRBV30	CAWSTPGDSPLHF
TRBJ1-1	TRBV7-2	CASSSRTGIATEAFF
TRBJ2-7	TRBV4-3	CAIKPPRGSYEQYF
TRBJ2-3	TRBV29-1	CSVAWGVIDTQYF
TRBJ1-1	TRBV11-2	CASSLDGVKQGEGRTFF
TRBJ1-2	TRBV6-6	CASRRGQGIHGYTF
TRBJ2-7	TRBV2	CASTEGWASGSYEQYF
TRBJ2-1	TRBV28	CASSLSSHGTIQFF
TRBJ2-7	TRBV23-1	CADPRRGINEQYF
TRBJ2-5	TRBV2	CASSTGGSGETQYF
TRBJ1-5	TRBV7-8	CASSLAWDTLYSNQPQHF
TRBJ2-3	TRBV19	CASTEGTGSRDTQYF
TRBJ1-1	TRBV19	CASSADRGVTEAFF
TRBJ2-7	TRBV6-1	CASSHLGGNSYEQYF
TRBJ2-1	TRBV6-1	CASSEGLAVSSYNEQFF
TRBJ2-4	TRBV4-3	CASSQDTSGNNIQYF
TRBJ1-2	TRBV5-6	CASREVGTGHYGYTF
TRBJ2-5	TRBV5-1	CASSSGPSGTLSQETQYF
TRBJ2-3	TRBV15	CATSRGKGGVTDTQYF
TRBJ2-1	TRBV6-1	CASSDSSGAYNEQFF
TRBJ2-7	TRBV11-2	CASSLTRLAAEQYF
TRBJ2-1	TRBV29-1	CSVEIAYWLEDEQFF
TRBJ2-5	TRBV7-2	CASSRNRGGRAQETQYF
TRBJ2-3	TRBV19	CASSIQREGLLDTQYF
TRBJ1-2	TRBV29-1	CSVEYWVHLIRGYGYTF
TRBJ2-7	TRBV2	CASSRPSGIIVQYF
TRBJ2-1	TRBV19	CASSNPGTAYNEQFF
TRBJ1-1	TRBV27	CASSFGRVTEAFF
TRBJ1-5	TRBV19	CASSRPGQGSNQPQHF
TRBJ2-2	TRBV9	CASSDFHSGRGGELFF
TRBJ1-1	TRBV19	CASRDRGNTEAFF
TRBJ2-5	TRBV30	CAWSGPQGSETQYF
TRBJ1-3	TRBV14	CASSQTVSGNTIYF
TRBJ1-6	TRBV10-3	CACGQGSSPLHF
TRBJ2-6	TRBV9	CASGPEGAGANVLTF
TRBJ2-7	TRBV10-3	CAISEPGQGIDEQYF